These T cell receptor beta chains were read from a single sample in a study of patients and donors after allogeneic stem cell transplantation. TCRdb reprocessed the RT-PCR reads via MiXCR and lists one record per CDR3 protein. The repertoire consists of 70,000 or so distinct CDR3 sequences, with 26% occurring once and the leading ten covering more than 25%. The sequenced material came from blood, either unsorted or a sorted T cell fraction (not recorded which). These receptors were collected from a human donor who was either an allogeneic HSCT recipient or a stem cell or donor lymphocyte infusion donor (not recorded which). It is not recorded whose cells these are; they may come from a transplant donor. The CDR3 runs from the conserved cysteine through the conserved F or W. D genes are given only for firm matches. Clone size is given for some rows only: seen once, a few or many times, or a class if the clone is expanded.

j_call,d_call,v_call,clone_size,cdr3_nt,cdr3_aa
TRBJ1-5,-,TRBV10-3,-,TGTGCCATATCCCAGGTCGGTTTTTCGAGGCAGCCCCAGCATTTT,CAISQVGFSRQPQHF
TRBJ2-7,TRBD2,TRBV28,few,TGTGCCAGCAGTCCTCAAGCGGGAGGGCACTCCTACGAGCAGTACTTC,CASSPQAGGHSYEQYF
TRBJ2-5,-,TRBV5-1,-,TGCGCCAGCAGCTTGCTCGGATCCTTCCCGGGACATGCGGATAAGAATTACTTC,CASSLLGSFPGHADKNYF
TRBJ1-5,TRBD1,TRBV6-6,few,TGTGCCAGCAGCTTGGACAGGAACGGCAATCAGCCCCAGCATTTT,CASSLDRNGNQPQHF
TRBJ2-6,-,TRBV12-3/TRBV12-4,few,TGTGCCAGCAGTTTATCATCGGGACCGAAGTCTGGGGCCAACGTCCTGACTTTC,CASSLSSGPKSGANVLTF
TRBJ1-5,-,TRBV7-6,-,TGTGCCAGCAGCCAGGAGACAGGTTTTGGGCCCCAGCATTTT,CASSQETGFGPQHF
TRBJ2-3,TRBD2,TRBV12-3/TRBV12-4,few,TGTGCCAGCAGTTGGACTAGCGGGAGTATCACAGATACGCAGTATTTT,CASSWTSGSITDTQYF
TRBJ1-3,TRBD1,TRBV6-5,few,TGTGCCAGCAGTTTCGGACAGGCCTCCTTCTCTGGAAACACCATATATTTT,CASSFGQASFSGNTIYF
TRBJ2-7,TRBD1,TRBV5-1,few,TGCGCCAGCAGGGAACAGGGGTACGAGCAGTACTTC,CASREQGYEQYF
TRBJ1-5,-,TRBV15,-,TGTGCCACCAGCAGAGATTGGCAGGGGAGTCAGCCCCAGCATTTT,CATSRDWQGSQPQHF
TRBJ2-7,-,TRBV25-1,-,TGTGCCAGCAGTGTCCCCAGGGGCGAGCAGTACTTC,CASSVPRGEQYF